This section outlines one T cell receptor beta chain sequence together with its context. What it binds is unknown. RNA served as the template for amplifying TCR beta CDR3 regions. A first-round RT-PCR used HTBI primers, followed by a second-round multiplex PCR. MiXCR, run by TCRdb on the multiplex PCR reads, gives a single entry per CDR3 protein. Among over a million distinct CDR3 sequences listed, about 40% were seen once. The CDR3 runs 15 residues. Germline V gene lookup returns CDR1 KGHDR and CDR2 SFDVKD. Trimming pared 6 bases from V and 2 bases from J, leaving 15 bases between. The data belong to a study of Graves' ophthalmopathy and Graves' hyperthyroidism. Findings of the study overall: A 13-signature model separated ophthalmopathy from stable hyperthyroidism, reaching approximately 88% sensitivity and around 79% specificity cross-validated.

The chain links TRBV24-1 to TRBJ2-5, with D maybe TRBD2 (7 bases). The sequenced material came from peripheral blood or thyroid tissue (not recorded which). The TCR was taken from an adult man with Graves' hyperthyroidism. The CDR3 nucleotides are TGTGCCACCAGTCAAGGGGGGGCATCTCAAGAGACCCAGTACTTC. This sequence encodes CATSQGGASQETQYF.